The 4 T cell receptor beta chains given below trace back to one sample, sequenced in a study of control samples from healthy donors and cancer patients. TCRdb keeps only in-frame clones here, not all; method: immunoSEQ multiplex PCR. The repertoire consists of over 100,000 clones, with roughly 90% occurring once and the leading ten covering 2% to 2.5%. The sequencing input was blood. The receptors were sampled from a woman aged 45 to 65 in good health.

The chain carries TRBV28 and TRBJ1-4; a weak D match, TRBD1 (6 bases). CDR1 is MDHEN, CDR2 SYDVKM, per germline. The CDR3 length is 17 residues. Between the trimmed V and J ends, which lost 6 bases and 7 bases, there was a span of 24 bases. CDR3 nucleotides: TGTGCCAGCAGACGCGCCTCCGCGGGGGGCGCCTTTGAAAAACTGTTTTTT. This codes for CASRRASAGGAFEKLFF.

The chain couples TRBV28 to TRBJ2-3, with 12 bases identical to TRBD2. The CDR3 length is 15 residues. The trim removed 3 bases at V and 6 bases at J, leaving 4 bases unmatched. Germline CDR1 MDHEN, CDR2 SYDVKM. CDR3 sequence (DNA): TGTGCCAGCAGTTTCCTAGCGGGAGGGGTCGATACGCAGTATTTT. It yields the protein CASSFLAGGVDTQYF. The variable domain in full, completed from reference TRBV28 and TRBJ2-3, reads DVKVTQSSRYLVKRTGEKVFLECVQDMDHENMFWYRQDPGLGLRLIYFSYDVKMKEKGDIPEGYSVSREKKERFSLILESASTNQTSMYLCASSFLAGGVDTQYFGPGTRLTVL.

The V gene is TRBV11-2, the J gene TRBJ1-3; D is unresolved. Trimming shortened V by 2 bases and J by 4 bases, and 9 bases separated the two germline ends. The germline V gene has CDR1 SGHAT and CDR2 FQNNGV. This CDR3 spans 14 amino acids. CDR3 bases: TGTGCCAGCAGCTTATTAGGATCGGGAAACACCATATATTTT. Translation: CASSLLGSGNTIYF.

The gene calls are TRBV6-5 and TRBJ2-1; D gene uncertain. V lost 9 bases, J lost 4 bases, and 16 bases lay in between. CDR1 is MNHEY and CDR2 is SVGAGI in the germline V gene. The CDR3 is made up of 14 amino acids. The CDR3 protein is CASALFVPYNEQFF. The DNA for the CDR3 is TGTGCCAGTGCCCTTTTCGTCCCATACAATGAGCAGTTCTTC.